The clone carrying this T cell receptor (beta chain) is a singleton in its sample. This entry belongs to a study of blood T cell repertoires in COVID-19. Study-level information: The United States, Italy and Spain provided the acute and convalescent COVID-19 samples. From T cells, B-cell-depleted T cells, or PBMCs came the material, which was cDNA or gDNA.

This CDR3 spans 15 amino acids. Per germline, CDR1 MDHEN and CDR2 SYDVKM. Per the original methods: Amplification from reference gene primers served as the basis for estimated nucleated cell counts. Here immunoSEQ multiplex PCR was the method, and the copy in TCRdb shows in-frame clones only, minus some. That table gives V, J and clone size, and the DNA gave D and trimming. Among around 78,000 clones listed, approximately 86% were seen once. This clonotype was obtained from a woman in her sixties with acute or convalescent COVID-19. Sequenced: peripheral blood. The chain carries TRBV28 and TRBJ1-1; D remains unclear. The CDR3, as DNA: TGTGGTGTGATCGGGTCCATCCACCTCGGGACTGAAGCTTTCTTT. Translated, it gives CGVIGSIHLGTEAFF.